This T cell receptor beta chain was captured by sequencing in a study of shared clonotypes between healthy human individuals. On the study more broadly: Aged between 18 and 49, the donors were a couple of women and a few men.

Germline V CDR1 and CDR2: SNHLY, FYNNEI. This CDR3 is 13 amino acids long. Clones were read by immunoSEQ multiplex PCR, and TCRdb kept only the in-frame ones, dropping some. Seen here are about 490,000 clones, roughly 80% observed once, and the top ten hold 12%. Comment on this clone: The junction and the germline gene differ at one end; a read error may be behind it. Other nucleotide sequences in the sample specify the same CDR3.

Sample: PBMCs. This sequence joins TRBV2 and TRBJ2-5; TRBD1 is a possible D gene (6 bases). The clonotype comes from a woman aged 35 to 49 in good health. Some clones in this sample may be carry-over from other donors' samples. CDR3 sequence: CASSEVRGETQYF. For the CDR3, the DNA is TGTGCCAGCAGCGAAGTCAGGGGAGAGACCCAGTACTTC.